These 24 T cell receptor beta chains came from one sample sequenced in a study of T cells in Graves' hyperthyroidism and ophthalmopathy. RNA transcripts gave rise to amplified TCR beta CDR3 regions. RT-PCR in the first round (using the HTBI primer set) targeted the TCR CDR3. TCRdb used MiXCR to reprocess the multiplex PCR reads, holding one entry per CDR3 protein. The data show 250,000 or so distinct CDR3 sequences, about 16% seen once. Sequenced material: blood. These receptors all come from a woman aged 45-59 years with Graves' hyperthyroidism that later progressed to Graves' ophthalmopathy.

This clonotype was found many times. The chain is built from TRBV11-3 and TRBJ2-3; D remains unclear. CDR1 and CDR2 (germline): SGHNT, YENEEA. The CDR3 contains 14 residues. Trimming removed 0 bases at V and 6 bases at J, with 10 bases between. The CDR3 DNA is TGTGCCAGCAGCTTAGATGTGGTACGGGATACGCAGTATTTT. It specifies CASSLDVVRDTQYF. Together with reference TRBV11-3 and TRBJ2-3, the CDR3 gives the full variable domain: EAGVVQSPRYKIIEKKQPVAFWCNPISGHNTLYWYLQNLGQGPELLIRYENEEAVDDSQLPKDRFSAERLKGVDSTLKIQPAELGDSAVYLCASSLDVVRDTQYFGPGTRLTVL.

Many counts were recorded for this clonotype. The chain uses TRBV5-1 and TRBJ2-2, with D unclear. CDR1 and CDR2 from the germline V gene are SGHRS and YFSETQ. The CDR3 is 16 amino acids. Trimming left V 1 base short and J 2 bases short, with 12 bases between. The CDR3 nucleotides are TGCGCCAGCAGCTTGTCTTCGGCAGGCAACACCGGGGAGCTGTTTTTT. It translates to CASSLSSAGNTGELFF.

Many counts were recorded for this clonotype. The chain uses TRBV20-1 and TRBJ2-7; no reliable D call. The V end lost 5 bases, the J end lost 2 bases, and 10 bases lay between the germline ends. The germline gives CDR1 DFQATT, CDR2 SNEGSKA (reference sequence). The CDR3 length is 12 residues. The CDR3 nucleotides are TGCAGTGCTGACACCACTACCTACGAGCAGTACTTC. Residues: CSADTTTYEQYF.

The chain combines TRBV6-6 with TRBJ2-2, with D hard to call. The CDR3 consists of 13 residues. Per the germline V gene, CDR1 is MNHNY and CDR2 is SVGAGI (reference sequence). V lost 2 bases to trimming and J lost 6 bases, with 7 bases between them. CDR3 region: CASSYSWPGELFF. Written as DNA, the CDR3 is TGTGCCAGCAGTTACAGCTGGCCCGGGGAGCTGTTTTTT.

This clonotype has a count of ten or more. V usage is TRBV28 and J usage is TRBJ1-2; D gene uncertain. The CDR3 has 12 amino acids. Germline V gene data show CDR1 as MDHEN and CDR2 as SYDVKM. V lost 6 bases, J lost 0 bases, and 5 bases lay in between. In DNA form, the CDR3 reads TGTGCCAGCAGAGAAACTAACTATGGCTACACCTTC. This encodes CASRETNYGYTF.

This clonotype came up many times. This chain uses TRBV5-8 with TRBJ1-1; D perhaps matches TRBD1 (5 bases). CDR1 is SGHTS and CDR2 is YDEGEE in the germline V gene. The CDR3 totals 14 residues. V lost 1 base, J lost 3 bases, and 10 bases lay in between. The CDR3 spells CASSLNWGDTEAFF. For the CDR3, the DNA is TGTGCCAGCAGCTTGAACTGGGGGGACACTGAAGCTTTCTTT.

This clonotype was detected many times. The V gene is TRBV27, the J gene TRBJ2-7; D is undetermined. This CDR3 contains 13 residues. Per germline, CDR1 MNHEY and CDR2 SMNVEV (reference sequence). Trimming stripped 7 bases from V and 3 bases from J, with 13 bases between. The CDR3, as DNA: TGTGCCAGCACCGTCCCCGGCGGCTACGAGCAGTACTTC. This encodes CASTVPGGYEQYF.

There are many counts of this clonotype. The CDR3 bases are TGCAGCGTACAACAGGGGTTTGAGCAGTTCTTC. Its translation: CSVQQGFEQFF. The V call is TRBV29-1, the J call TRBJ2-1, with 7 bases identical to TRBD1. V was pared by 6 bases and J by 9 bases, with 5 bases of the junction left unmatched. The CDR3 contains 11 residues. The germline V gene has CDR1 SQVTM and CDR2 ANQGSEA.

The chain carries TRBV5-4 and TRBJ2-1; 8 nucleotides agree with TRBD2. CDR1 and CDR2 from the germline V gene are SGHNT and YYREEE (reference sequence). J was trimmed by 4 bases and V by 4 bases; bases with no gene match: 13. This CDR3 comprises 17 residues. CDR3 sequence: CASSRTSRTSGYNEQFF. DNA for the CDR3: TGTGCCAGCAGCCGGACTAGCAGGACTTCGGGTTACAATGAGCAGTTCTTC.

J is TRBJ1-2 and V is TRBV5-1; D is perhaps TRBD1 (6 bases). V was clipped by 4 bases and J by 7 bases, with 17 bases between them. Germline values: CDR1 SGHRS, CDR2 YFSETQ. The CDR3 is made up of 14 amino acids. The CDR3, as DNA: TGCGCCAGCAGCCCCAGACAGGCGAGGGGTGGCTACACCTTC. Translated: CASSPRQARGGYTF.

This clonotype was detected many times. This chain links TRBV5-1 with TRBJ1-6; D is ambiguous. This CDR3 contains 16 residues. Trimming removed 1 base at V and 9 bases at J, with 17 bases between. CDR1 and CDR2 from the germline V gene are SGHRS and YFSETQ. The CDR3 here is CASSLNRALTPSPLHF. In DNA, the CDR3 is TGCGCCAGCAGCTTGAATCGGGCGCTAACTCCTTCACCCCTCCACTTT.

The sample holds a few counts of this clonotype. The chain carries TRBV10-3 and TRBJ1-4, with D tentatively TRBD1 (5 bases). CDR1 is ENHRY and CDR2 is SYGVKD in the germline V gene. The CDR3 covers 14 residues. Trimming cost V 4 bases and J 6 bases, with 12 bases left between them. CDR3 residues: CAISGTGGDEKLFF. CDR3 in DNA: TGTGCCATCAGTGGGACGGGGGGAGATGAAAAACTGTTTTTT.

In this sample, this clonotype turned up many times. J is TRBJ2-1 and V is TRBV27; maybe TRBD2 (6 bases). The CDR3 contains 13 residues. Germline V gives CDR1 MNHEY, CDR2 SMNVEV (reference sequence). The V end lost 5 bases, the J end lost 8 bases, and 13 bases lay between the germline ends. CDR3 sequence reads: CASSIAARDEQFF. The DNA for the CDR3 is TGTGCCAGCAGTATAGCGGCTAGGGATGAGCAGTTCTTC.

This clonotype has only a few counts. The V call is TRBV9, the J call TRBJ1-6; no firm D call. The CDR3 is 15 amino acids. Germline CDR1 is SGDLS and CDR2 is YYNGEE. The ends were cut back, 0 bases at V and 10 bases at J, with 14 bases in the middle. Written as DNA, the CDR3 is TGTGCCAGCAGCGTAGCTCCAGACTTCAAGTCACCCCTCCACTTT. It encodes CASSVAPDFKSPLHF.

There are many counts of this clonotype. The V call is TRBV28, the J call TRBJ1-4, with D unresolved. Trimming pared 5 bases from V and 7 bases from J, leaving 20 bases between. CDR3 length: 16 residues. Germline assignment: CDR1 MDHEN and CDR2 SYDVKM. This CDR3 reads CASSTPAARNGEKLFF. CDR3 nucleotides: TGTGCCAGCAGTACCCCTGCGGCGCGTAACGGTGAAAAACTGTTTTTT. The full variable domain, completed using reference TRBV28 and TRBJ1-4, is DVKVTQSSRYLVKRTGEKVFLECVQDMDHENMFWYRQDPGLGLRLIYFSYDVKMKEKGDIPEGYSVSREKKERFSLILESASTNQTSMYLCASSTPAARNGEKLFFGSGTQLSVL.

V and J are TRBV20-1 and TRBJ2-7, with 14 bases fitting TRBD2. Germline CDR1 and CDR2: DFQATT and SNEGSKA (reference sequence). J was trimmed by 6 bases and V by 3 bases; bases with no gene match: 4. The CDR3 runs 14 residues. Here the CDR3 reads CSARTSGRALEQYF. CDR3 DNA sequence: TGCAGTGCTAGGACTAGCGGGAGGGCCCTCGAGCAGTACTTC.

Details on this clonotype: This may stem from a read error, because a much larger clone lies one nucleotide away. The V call is TRBV30, the J call TRBJ1-1; TRBD1 matches at 7 bases. This CDR3 contains 17 residues. The V segment lost 0 bases and the J segment 6 bases; nucleotides outside the gene matches: 16. Germline values: CDR1 GTSNPN, CDR2 SVGIG (reference sequence). As DNA, the CDR3 is TGTGCCTGGAGTGTACCCAGGACAGGCGGGCTGGCGTCTGAAGCTTTCTTT. It yields the protein CAWSVPRTGGLASEAFF.

This clonotype has ten or more counts. The V and J genes are TRBV20-1 and TRBJ2-1; 7 bases line up with TRBD2. Germline V gene data show CDR1 as DFQATT and CDR2 as SNEGSKA (reference sequence). The CDR3 is 14 residues long. V gave up 3 bases and J gave up 7 bases; unmatched junction bases: 9. The CDR3 sequence: CSARNAAGINEQFF. The CDR3 DNA reads as TGCAGTGCTAGGAACGCAGCGGGAATAAATGAGCAGTTCTTC.

This clonotype was seen more than once but under ten times. J is TRBJ2-1 and V is TRBV10-2; D gene unclear. CDR1 is WSHSY, CDR2 SAAADI, per germline. This CDR3 has 13 residues. V dropped 0 bases and J dropped 10 bases, with 10 bases sitting between them. The chain's CDR3 is CASSESEVGEQFF. For the CDR3, the DNA is TGCGCCAGCAGTGAGTCTGAAGTCGGCGAGCAGTTCTTC.

The V call is TRBV30, the J call TRBJ2-2; 9 positions match TRBD1. Looked up from germline, CDR1 is GTSNPN and CDR2 is SVGIG (reference sequence). V dropped 4 bases and J dropped 13; count of bases not matched to a gene: 7. CDR3 length equals 12 residues. Written as DNA, the CDR3 is TGTGCCTGGACCCTGGGACAGGGAGGGCTGTTTTTT. The encoded protein is CAWTLGQGGLFF.

The chain links TRBV2 to TRBJ1-3; D perhaps matches TRBD1 (5 bases). Looked up from germline, CDR1 is SNHLY and CDR2 is FYNNEI. The CDR3 spans 17 residues. Trimming left V 10 bases short and J 1 base short, with 23 bases between. As DNA, the CDR3 is TGTGCCACCGGAGGGCGTGGGGGGGTGCTATCTGGAAACACCATATATTTT. Its protein product is CATGGRGGVLSGNTIYF.

The chain employs TRBV20-1 and TRBJ2-7; D is uncertain. Germline loops: CDR1 DFQATT, CDR2 SNEGSKA (reference sequence). This CDR3 comprises 11 residues. The CDR3 here is CSATENYEQYF. The CDR3 DNA is TGCAGCGCCACAGAAAACTACGAGCAGTACTTC.

This clonotype has at least ten counts. The gene calls are TRBV28 and TRBJ1-2; possibly TRBD1 for D (5 bases). CDR3 length equals 12 residues. Trimming shortened V by 6 bases and J by 8 bases, and 13 bases separated the two germline ends. CDR1 is MDHEN and CDR2 is SYDVKM in the germline V gene. CDR3 in DNA: TGTGCCAGCAGCACAAGCAGGGTCGGCTACACCTTC. This gives the protein CASSTSRVGYTF.

This clonotype showed up many times. The rearrangement uses TRBV20-1 and TRBJ2-7; 7 bases are shared with TRBD1. Per the germline V gene, CDR1 is DFQATT and CDR2 is SNEGSKA (reference sequence). The CDR3 totals 13 residues. Trimming removed 7 bases from V and 3 bases from J; junction bases left unmatched: 9. CDR3 protein: CSVGGQLSYEQYF. The CDR3 region has the DNA TGCAGTGTAGGGGGACAGCTAAGCTACGAGCAGTACTTC.